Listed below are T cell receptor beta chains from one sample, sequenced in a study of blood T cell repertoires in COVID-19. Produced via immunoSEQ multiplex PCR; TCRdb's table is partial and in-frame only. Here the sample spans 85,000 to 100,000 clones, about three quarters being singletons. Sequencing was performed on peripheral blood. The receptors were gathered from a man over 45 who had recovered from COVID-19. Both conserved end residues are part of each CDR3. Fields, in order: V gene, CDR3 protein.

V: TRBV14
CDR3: CASSRLTGVPNYEQYF

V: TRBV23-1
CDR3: CASAHSQVEAFF

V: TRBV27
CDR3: CASSTLRGGRAVSYEQYF

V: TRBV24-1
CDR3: CATSDPGLSGEVDTQYF

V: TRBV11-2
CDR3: CASSLGQTGTSGIF

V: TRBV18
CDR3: CASSPEFFGSWNSPLHF

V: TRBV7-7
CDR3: CASSSEWTGELFF

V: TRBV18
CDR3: CASSPPHRTQETQYF

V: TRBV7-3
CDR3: CASSRTSGGGEDTQYF

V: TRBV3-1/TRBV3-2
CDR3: CASSQGVRDGNTIYF

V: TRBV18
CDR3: CASSPPSDLRGNEQFF

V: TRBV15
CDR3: CATSRAGDTGELFF

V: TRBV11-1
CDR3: CASKTQRGQDTQYF

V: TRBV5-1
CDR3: CASSGDGTSSLTGEAFF

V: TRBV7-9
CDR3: CASSLLAGGPGRETQYF

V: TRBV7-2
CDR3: CASSSSTGAKNIQYF

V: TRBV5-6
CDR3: CASSLIRGLEAFF

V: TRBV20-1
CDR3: CSASIANRNQPQHF

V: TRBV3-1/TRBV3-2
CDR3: CASSQVAGGWTEAFF

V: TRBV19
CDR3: CASSTPRAGGSGYEQYF

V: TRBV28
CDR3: CASSSPGGRGNYGYTF

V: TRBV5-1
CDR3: CASSQDRGADTIYF

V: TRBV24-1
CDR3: CATSTTLQGTNTGELFF

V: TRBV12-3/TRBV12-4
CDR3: CASSLGAYEQYF

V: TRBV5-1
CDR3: CASSMGQGATSGANVLTF

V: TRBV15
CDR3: CATSRDRGANEQFF

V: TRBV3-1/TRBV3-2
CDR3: CASSPRTGKNTEAFF

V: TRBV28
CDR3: CASQVGGYQETQYF